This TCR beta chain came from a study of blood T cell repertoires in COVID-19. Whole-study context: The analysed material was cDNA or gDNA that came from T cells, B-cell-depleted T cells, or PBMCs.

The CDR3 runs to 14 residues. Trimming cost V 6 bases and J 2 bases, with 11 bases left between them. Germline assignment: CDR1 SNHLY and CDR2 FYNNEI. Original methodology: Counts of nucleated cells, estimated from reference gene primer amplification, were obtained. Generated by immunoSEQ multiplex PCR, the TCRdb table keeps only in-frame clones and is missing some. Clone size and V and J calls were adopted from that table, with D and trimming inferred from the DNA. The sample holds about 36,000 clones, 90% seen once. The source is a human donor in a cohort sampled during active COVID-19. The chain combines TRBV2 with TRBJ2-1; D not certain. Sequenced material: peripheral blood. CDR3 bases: TGTGCCAGCAGCCTCCTACGAGCCTACAATGAGCAGTTCTTC. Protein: CASSLLRAYNEQFF.